Following are 18 T cell receptor beta chains from one sample sequenced in a study of shared clonotypes between healthy human individuals. Measured with immunoSEQ multiplex PCR; TCRdb has only the in-frame clones, and not every one. This table holds 1,500,000 or so clones, 98% to 99% found once. The sequencing sample was made of naive CD4+ T cells sorted from blood. Specified subset: CD45RA+ positively selected. The receptors here all came from a man in his thirties or forties in good health.

CDR3 DNA: TGTGCCAGCAGCGGACTTTTTCCAGGATCAAACACTGAAGCTTTCTTT. Translating it yields CASSGLFPGSNTEAFF. This sequence joins TRBV9 and TRBJ1-1; D gene uncertain. The CDR3 contains 16 residues. CDR1 SGDLS and CDR2 YYNGEE come from the germline V gene. Trimming took 3 bases from V and 2 from J, leaving 17 bases between them.

Turning to this clone: Other DNA sequences of this sample code for an identical CDR3. The chain links TRBV6-1 to TRBJ1-5, with TRBD1 matching 8 bases. Germline loops: CDR1 MNHNS, CDR2 SASEGT. The J segment lost 2 bases and the V segment lost 2 bases, leaving 2 bases of the junction unmatched. The CDR3 is 15 amino acids. The CDR3 bases are TGTGCCAGCAGTGAAAGGACAGGGCGCAATCAGCCCCAGCATTTT. Protein sequence: CASSERTGRNQPQHF.

V is TRBV7-2 and J is TRBJ1-4; 7 bases align to TRBD1. CDR1 is SGHTA and CDR2 is FQGNSA in the germline V gene. This CDR3 comprises 14 residues. The junction had 5 bases not matched to a gene; V was cut back by 5 bases and J by 5 bases. CDR3 sequence reads: CASSQGQRNEKLFF. The CDR3 bases are TGTGCCAGCAGCCAGGGACAGCGAAATGAAAAACTGTTTTTT.

The chain carries TRBV9 and TRBJ1-2; D not resolved. The V gene lost 3 bases and the J gene lost 4 bases, with 19 bases spanning the gap. This CDR3 has 16 amino acids. Germline CDR1 reads SGDLS; CDR2 reads YYNGEE. The CDR3 nucleotides are TGTGCCAGCAGCGAAACTCGAGAGCGAGAGAGCTATGGCTACACCTTC. It codes for CASSETRERESYGYTF. The full variable domain, in which reference TRBV9 and TRBJ1-2 provide the parts outside the CDR3, is DSGVTQTPKHLITATGQRVTLRCSPRSGDLSVYWYQQSLDQGLQFLIQYYNGEERAKGNILERFSAQQFPDLHSELNLSSLELGDSALYFCASSETRERESYGYTFGSGTRLTVV.

This rearrangement joins TRBV5-4 to TRBJ2-2; tentative D call: TRBD1 (6 bases). CDR1 is SGHNT and CDR2 is YYREEE in the germline V gene (reference sequence). V lost 2 bases and J lost 7, with 9 bases in between. There are 13 residues in the CDR3. DNA of the CDR3: TGTGCCAGCAGCTTACAGGGCAACGGGGAGCTGTTTTTT. Translation gives CASSLQGNGELFF.

The gene calls are TRBV5-4 and TRBJ2-7; 9 positions match TRBD1. The J segment lost 6 bases and the V segment lost 7 bases, leaving 11 bases of the junction unmatched. Germline V gives CDR1 SGHNT, CDR2 YYREEE (reference sequence). This CDR3 spans 14 amino acids. CDR3 in DNA: TGTGCCAGCCGGGACAGGGAGACGTTTGGCGAGCAGTACTTC. It specifies CASRDRETFGEQYF.

The chain is built from TRBV7-9 and TRBJ2-7; 10 positions agree with TRBD1. The CDR3 consists of 14 residues. With V trimmed by 5 bases and J by 3 bases, 4 bases remained unmatched. Germline loops: CDR1 SEHNR, CDR2 FQNEAQ (reference sequence). DNA of the CDR3: TGTGCCAGCAGCCCCGGACAGGGGGTCTACGAGCAGTACTTC. It translates to CASSPGQGVYEQYF.

The genes are TRBV4-3 and TRBJ2-7; 7 nucleotides match TRBD1. This CDR3 is 15 amino acids long. V trimming: 3 bases; J trimming: 2 bases; junction bases outside the gene matches: 7. Germline V gives CDR1 LGHNA, CDR2 YSLEER. CDR3 sequence reads: CASSQLKTGTYEQYF. The CDR3 nucleotides are TGCGCCAGCAGCCAGCTAAAGACAGGGACCTACGAGCAGTACTTC.

This chain links TRBV2 with TRBJ2-2; D is ambiguous. Trimming pared 6 bases from V and 6 bases from J, leaving 5 bases between. The CDR3 loop spans 11 amino acids. CDR1 and CDR2 (germline): SNHLY, FYNNEI. The CDR3: CASSRAGELFF. The CDR3 DNA follows: TGTGCCAGCAGCCGGGCCGGGGAGCTGTTTTTT.

The V call is TRBV10-3, the J call TRBJ1-2; D is uncertain. The CDR3 totals 10 residues. Germline V gene lookup returns CDR1 ENHRY and CDR2 SYGVKD. Trimming shortened V by 3 bases and J by 6 bases, and 2 bases separated the two germline ends. CDR3 region: CAISDDGYTF. The CDR3 DNA reads as TGTGCCATCAGTGACGATGGCTACACCTTC.

This chain connects TRBV7-3 to TRBJ1-2; D is possibly TRBD1 (5 bases). The CDR3 length is 13 residues. From germline, CDR1 is SGHTA and CDR2 FQGTGA. V was clipped by 3 bases and J by 7 bases, with 12 bases between them. The CDR3 sequence: CASSFGGASGYTF. The DNA for the CDR3 is TGTGCCAGCAGCTTCGGAGGGGCCTCTGGCTACACCTTC.

V usage is TRBV14 and J usage is TRBJ1-5, with D hard to call. This CDR3 contains 17 residues. V shed 1 base and J shed 0 bases, with 13 bases lying between them. Germline loops: CDR1 SGHDN, CDR2 FVKESK. In DNA form, the CDR3 reads TGTGCCAGCAGCCAAGGGGGTTTGGCAGGTAGCAATCAGCCCCAGCATTTT. It translates to CASSQGGLAGSNQPQHF.

This clone was counted once. The chain uses TRBV30 and TRBJ1-4; D is undetermined. The CDR3 contains 13 residues. CDR1 GTSNPN and CDR2 SVGIG come from the germline V gene (reference sequence). Trimming shortened V by 0 bases and J by 8 bases, and 10 bases separated the two germline ends. The CDR3 nucleotides read TGTGCCTGGAGTGTCCACAACACCGAAAAACTGTTTTTT. It encodes CAWSVHNTEKLFF.

V usage is TRBV28 and J usage is TRBJ2-1, with D tentatively TRBD2 (6 bases). The CDR3 is made up of 16 amino acids. Germline values: CDR1 MDHEN, CDR2 SYDVKM. V gave up 5 bases and J gave up 4 bases, with 18 bases separating them. This chain's CDR3 is CASSGGEGSPYNEQFF. CDR3 DNA sequence: TGTGCCAGCAGTGGAGGGGAAGGTTCCCCTTACAATGAGCAGTTCTTC.

The CDR3 DNA is TGTGCCAGCTCACCCCTAGTCTCCTACGAGCAGTACTTC. Encoded protein: CASSPLVSYEQYF. The V gene is TRBV18, the J gene TRBJ2-7; D is uncertain. Per germline, CDR1 KGHSH and CDR2 LQKENI. Trimming pared 3 bases from V and 0 bases from J, leaving 6 bases between. This CDR3 spans 13 amino acids.

This clone appeared once. The gene calls are TRBV5-6 and TRBJ2-3, with D maybe TRBD1 (6 bases). Germline assignment: CDR1 SGHDT and CDR2 YYEEEE. There are 15 residues in the CDR3. The ends were cut back, 4 bases at V and 1 base at J, with 13 bases in the middle. The CDR3 nucleotides are TGTGCCAGCAGCGTACGGACAGCTGGCACAGATACGCAGTATTTT. Residues: CASSVRTAGTDTQYF. Full variable domain (rest looked up from reference TRBV5-6 and TRBJ2-3): DAGVTQSPTHLIKTRGQQVTLRCSPKSGHDTVSWYQQALGQGPQFIFQYYEEEERQRGNFPDRFSGHQFPNYSSELNVNALLLGDSALYLCASSVRTAGTDTQYFGPGTRLTVL.

The chain combines TRBV5-4 with TRBJ2-5; 12 bases map to TRBD2. Germline CDR1 reads SGHNT; CDR2 reads YYREEE (reference sequence). There are 18 residues in the CDR3. The junction had 9 bases not matched to a gene; V was cut back by 0 bases and J by 3 bases. CDR3 in DNA: TGTGCCAGCAGCTTGGGCGCTAGCGGGAGGGGGTATGAAGAGACCCAGTACTTC. It specifies CASSLGASGRGYEETQYF.

Concerning this clone itself: Other DNA sequences within the sample encode an identical CDR3. The chain recombines TRBV7-9 with TRBJ2-3; D remains ambiguous. The CDR3 loop spans 12 amino acids. The germline V and J ends were trimmed by 1 base and 5 bases, with 4 bases remaining between them. The germline V gene has CDR1 SEHNR and CDR2 FQNEAQ (reference sequence). The CDR3: CASSLGLDTQYF. The CDR3 nucleotides read TGTGCCAGCAGCTTAGGTCTAGATACGCAGTATTTT.